This T cell receptor (beta chain) is from a study of cytomegalovirus exposure and HLA in healthy donors. Study-level information: A later analysis reported the same platform for the 120 or so validation repertoires and the approximately 720 first-cohort repertoires.

Germline V gives CDR1 MNHNS, CDR2 SASEGT. J gave up 6 bases and V 3 bases, and 8 bases lay outside the gene matches. The CDR3 contains 14 residues. Assay: immunoSEQ multiplex PCR; the TCRdb copy retains only in-frame clones and omits some. The table lists tens of thousands of clones, about 90% of them singletons. V and J are TRBV6-1 and TRBJ2-7; 7 bases align to TRBD2. The TCR originated in a woman between 18 and 30 years old in good health and CMV-seropositive. The sequenced material came from PBMCs. The CDR3 sequence: CASSEAGEFSEQYF. As DNA, the CDR3 is TGTGCCAGCAGTGAGGCGGGAGAATTCAGCGAGCAGTACTTC.